Below, 32 T cell receptor beta chains from the same sample are listed, as sequenced in a study of CD8+ T cells in alopecia areata. Sequencing used cDNA as its template, made by extracting RNA and reverse transcribing it. Assay used: immunoSEQ multiplex PCR; TCRdb lists only in-frame clones, some missing. The profile covers 69,000 or so clones, with approximately 61% appearing a single time and roughly 18% taken by the ten largest. Here the sequenced sample was CD8+ T cells sorted from blood, taken at week 0. These receptors were collected from a human donor with alopecia areata.

A few counts support this clone. The chain is built from TRBV28 and TRBJ1-1; no firm D call. V was clipped by 5 bases and J by 3 bases, with 4 bases between them. CDR1 is MDHEN, CDR2 SYDVKM, per germline. The CDR3 consists of 11 residues. The CDR3 nucleotides are TGTGCCAGCAGTGGATACACTGAAGCTTTCTTT. This translates into CASSGYTEAFF.

This chain uses TRBV27 with TRBJ2-3; D uncertain. Trimming shortened V by 5 bases and J by 5 bases, and 20 bases separated the two germline ends. The CDR3 consists of 16 residues. In germline, CDR1 is MNHEY, CDR2 SMNVEV (reference sequence). Here the CDR3 reads CASSPQTVGYGDTQYF. The DNA for the CDR3 is TGTGCCAGCAGTCCTCAGACGGTGGGGTATGGAGATACGCAGTATTTT.

The sample holds a few counts of this clone. The chain employs TRBV27 and TRBJ2-7, with 7 bases matching TRBD1. Germline values: CDR1 MNHEY, CDR2 SMNVEV (reference sequence). The CDR3 consists of 15 residues. V gave up 4 bases and J gave up 0 bases; unmatched junction bases: 6. For the CDR3, the DNA is TGTGCCAGCAGTTCGGGGACAGTCAGCTCCTACGAGCAGTACTTC. Protein sequence: CASSSGTVSSYEQYF.

This sequence joins TRBV4-1 and TRBJ2-2, with a possible D match to TRBD1 (5 bases). Germline values: CDR1 MGHRA, CDR2 YSYEKL. CDR3 length: 14 amino acids. V lost 1 base, J lost 5 bases, and 8 bases lay in between. The CDR3 reads CASSQVGATGELFF. Written as DNA, the CDR3 is TGCGCCAGCAGCCAAGTAGGGGCTACCGGGGAGCTGTTTTTT.

The V call is TRBV5-8, the J call TRBJ1-2; D is unresolved. The CDR3 contains 12 residues. Germline V gene data show CDR1 as SGHTS and CDR2 as YDEGEE. Trimming stripped 1 base from V and 9 bases from J, with 10 bases between. The CDR3 loop reads CASSLWTWSYTF. The CDR3, as DNA: TGTGCCAGCAGCTTGTGGACCTGGAGCTACACCTTC.

The chain is built from TRBV30 and TRBJ2-7; a weak D match, TRBD2 (5 bases). Germline V lookup: CDR1 GTSNPN, CDR2 SVGIG (reference sequence). The CDR3 extends over 15 amino acids. V dropped 4 bases and J dropped 0 bases, with 16 bases sitting between them. CDR3 DNA sequence: TGTGCCTGGATTGGCAAGGACTTCCCCTCCTACGAGCAGTACTTC. Encoded protein: CAWIGKDFPSYEQYF.

J is TRBJ2-1 and V is TRBV7-9; 12 bases agree with TRBD2. V shed 5 bases and J 2 bases; nucleotides not matched to a gene: 4. CDR3 length: 16 amino acids. Germline V gene data show CDR1 as SEHNR and CDR2 as FQNEAQ (reference sequence). This CDR3 reads CASSELAGGPYNEQFF. Written as DNA, the CDR3 is TGTGCCAGCAGCGAACTAGCGGGAGGACCCTACAATGAGCAGTTCTTC.

In its sample, this clone was seen a few times. The chain couples TRBV6-4 to TRBJ2-6, with D perhaps matching TRBD1 (5 bases). V dropped 6 bases and J dropped 0 bases, with 15 bases sitting between them. Germline loops: CDR1 MRHNA, CDR2 SNTAGT. The CDR3 extends over 17 amino acids. This chain's CDR3 is CASSATDRLSGANVLTF. DNA for the CDR3: TGTGCCAGCAGCGCGACAGACCGGCTCTCTGGGGCCAACGTCCTGACTTTC.

CDR3 in amino acids: CASSVGHNEQFF. DNA for the CDR3: TGTGCCAGCAGCGTGGGGCACAATGAGCAGTTCTTC. The chain has TRBV9 and TRBJ2-1; D perhaps matches TRBD1 (5 bases). This CDR3 has 12 amino acids. From germline, CDR1 is SGDLS and CDR2 YYNGEE. The V end was cut by 2 bases, the J end by 5 bases, with 5 bases between.

The V and J genes are TRBV5-1 and TRBJ1-1; 7 bases fit TRBD1. V dropped 4 bases and J dropped 4; count of bases not matched to a gene: 7. Germline V gene data show CDR1 as SGHRS and CDR2 as YFSETQ. The CDR3 spans 14 residues. CDR3 in DNA: TGCGCCAGCAGCGATCGGACAGGCGGCACTGAAGCTTTCTTT. Protein: CASSDRTGGTEAFF.

The chain recombines TRBV5-5 with TRBJ2-7, with D possibly TRBD1 on 5 matching bases. V was clipped by 1 base and J by 2 bases, with 10 bases between them. The CDR3 runs 14 residues. Germline V gives CDR1 SGHKS, CDR2 YYEKEE (reference sequence). The CDR3 is CASSLTLGAYEQYF. The CDR3 bases are TGTGCCAGCAGCTTGACCCTAGGGGCCTACGAGCAGTACTTC.

The rearrangement joins TRBV25-1 to TRBJ1-1; TRBD1 is a possible D gene (5 bases). The CDR3 extends over 14 amino acids. CDR1 MGHDK and CDR2 SYGVNS come from the germline V gene. Trimming stripped 4 bases from V and 6 bases from J, with 15 bases between. As DNA, the CDR3 is TGTGCCAGCAGTGCCCCACAGGAATCCGCTGAAGCTTTCTTT. Its protein product is CASSAPQESAEAFF. The full variable domain, rest sourced from reference TRBV25-1 and TRBJ1-1, is EADIYQTPRYLVIGTGKKITLECSQTMGHDKMYWYQQDPGMELHLIHYSYGVNSTEKGDLSSESTVSRIRTEHFPLTLESARPSHTSQYLCASSAPQESAEAFFGQGTRLTVV.

V gene TRBV29-1 combines with J gene TRBJ2-7; 10 bases are shared with TRBD2. The CDR3 covers 15 residues. J lost 1 base, V lost 1 base, and 4 bases had no gene match. CDR1 SQVTM and CDR2 ANQGSEA come from the germline V gene. The CDR3 bases are TGCAGCGTTGAAGGTCTAGCGGGAGATTCCTACGAGCAGTACTTC. This codes for CSVEGLAGDSYEQYF.

This chain uses TRBV10-3 with TRBJ2-3, with TRBD1 matching 8 bases. J gave up 5 bases and V 6 bases, and 4 bases lay outside the gene matches. The CDR3 is 13 amino acids. Germline CDR1 ENHRY, CDR2 SYGVKD. CDR3 coding DNA: TGTGCCATCAGGGACAGGGCGGGAGATACGCAGTATTTT. It yields the protein CAIRDRAGDTQYF.

J is TRBJ2-5 and V is TRBV7-2; D is undetermined. The CDR3 has 11 residues. Germline V lookup: CDR1 SGHTA, CDR2 FQGNSA. V gave up 5 bases and J gave up 7 bases, with 8 bases separating them. The CDR3 DNA is TGTGCCAGCAGCCCCCAGGCGACCCAGTACTTC. It codes for CASSPQATQYF.

The chain carries TRBV19 and TRBJ2-7; 9 bases fit TRBD2. There are 15 residues in the CDR3. Germline V gene lookup returns CDR1 LNHDA and CDR2 SQIVND (reference sequence). The trim removed 5 bases at V and 7 bases at J, leaving 12 bases unmatched. This CDR3 is CASSSTLGTSREQYF. In DNA, the CDR3 is TGTGCCAGTAGTTCCACGCTCGGGACTAGCAGAGAGCAGTACTTC.

The chain links TRBV20-1 to TRBJ2-7; D is unclear. The germline gives CDR1 DFQATT, CDR2 SNEGSKA (reference sequence). V was shortened by 2 bases and J by 3 bases, with 5 bases between the two germline ends. The CDR3 totals 11 residues. The CDR3 DNA follows: TGCAGTGCTAGATTCTTCTACGAGCAGTACTTC. It translates to CSARFFYEQYF.

The V gene is TRBV5-6, the J gene TRBJ1-1; TRBD1 is a possible D gene (5 bases). Between the trimmed V and J ends, which lost 10 bases and 4 bases, there was a span of 17 bases. This CDR3 is 13 amino acids long. Germline CDR1 reads SGHDT; CDR2 reads YYEEEE. In DNA, the CDR3 is TGTGCCGTCAATACCAACGGGGGCACTGAAGCTTTCTTT. Its protein is CAVNTNGGTEAFF.

J is TRBJ1-2 and V is TRBV27; no reliable D call. Trimming stripped 7 bases from V and 6 bases from J, with 15 bases between. CDR3 length equals 13 residues. The germline V gene has CDR1 MNHEY and CDR2 SMNVEV (reference sequence). This CDR3 is CASTAVGRDGYTF. The DNA for the CDR3 is TGTGCCAGCACCGCGGTTGGCAGAGATGGCTACACCTTC.

This rearrangement joins TRBV7-8 to TRBJ2-3; D is undetermined. CDR1 SGHVS and CDR2 FQNEAQ come from the germline V gene. The CDR3 sequence is 13 residues long. V lost 0 bases and J 4 bases, leaving 5 bases between the germline ends. The CDR3 nucleotides are TGTGCCAGCAGCTTAGCATCGCCAGATACGCAGTATTTT. Translation: CASSLASPDTQYF.

This clone was found once. The chain joins TRBV11-2 to TRBJ1-2; D unclear. The germline V and J ends were trimmed by 5 bases and 1 base, with 11 bases remaining between them. CDR3 length: 14 residues. The germline gives CDR1 SGHAT, CDR2 FQNNGV. The CDR3 nucleotides are TGTGCCAGCAGCCTAGGGCGGATTAACTATGGCTACACCTTC. As protein: CASSLGRINYGYTF. The variable domain in full, completed from reference TRBV11-2 and TRBJ1-2, reads EAGVAQSPRYKIIEKRQSVAFWCNPISGHATLYWYQQILGQGPKLLIQFQNNGVVDDSQLPKDRFSAERLKGVDSTLKIQPAKLEDSAVYLCASSLGRINYGYTFGSGTRLTVV.

The rearrangement joins TRBV4-1 to TRBJ1-2; D is uncertain. The germline V gene has CDR1 MGHRA and CDR2 YSYEKL. Trimming took 1 base from V and 6 from J, leaving 3 bases between them. The CDR3 runs 11 residues. Here the CDR3 DNA reads TGCGCCAGCAGCCAAGGGGATGGCTACACCTTC. It codes for CASSQGDGYTF.

This clone was detected only a few times. The rearrangement links TRBV7-9 to TRBJ2-2; unclear D gene. Germline values: CDR1 SEHNR, CDR2 FQNEAQ (reference sequence). Trimming left V 4 bases short and J 4 bases short, with 7 bases between. CDR3 length: 13 amino acids. CDR3 nucleotide sequence: TGTGCCAGCAGCTCCACCCGCACCGGGGAGCTGTTTTTT. It encodes CASSSTRTGELFF.

The chain combines TRBV5-1 with TRBJ2-3; either TRBD1 or TRBD2 may fit D (5 bases each). The CDR3 totals 16 residues. Trimming stripped 3 bases from V and 5 bases from J, with 19 bases between. Germline CDR1 is SGHRS and CDR2 is YFSETQ. The CDR3 DNA reads as TGCGCCAGCAGCTCTCCCCGGGACCTTCTCAAAGATACGCAGTATTTT. Protein: CASSSPRDLLKDTQYF.

This clone was counted only a few times. This chain links TRBV29-1 with TRBJ2-2; D unresolved. The V end was cut by 4 bases, the J end by 4 bases, with 10 bases between. The CDR3 length is 13 residues. Germline V gives CDR1 SQVTM, CDR2 ANQGSEA. The CDR3 here is CSVVSDRTGELFF. CDR3 nucleotide sequence: TGCAGCGTTGTGTCAGACCGCACCGGGGAGCTGTTTTTT.

The CDR3 DNA sequence: TGTGCCTCTGCTAGCGGCCTAAGGAGTCATGAGCAGTTCTTC. Its protein is CASASGLRSHEQFF. This rearrangement joins TRBV30 to TRBJ2-1, with 7 bases identical to TRBD2. From germline, CDR1 is GTSNPN and CDR2 SVGIG (reference sequence). This CDR3 is 14 amino acids long. With V trimmed by 7 bases and J by 8 bases, 14 bases remained unmatched.

This sequence joins TRBV6-6 and TRBJ2-3; 8 nucleotides line up with TRBD1. The CDR3 is 15 residues long. Germline-derived CDR1 and CDR2 are MNHNY and SVGAGI (reference sequence). The J segment lost 0 bases and the V segment lost 6 bases, leaving 5 bases of the junction unmatched. CDR3 coding DNA: TGTGCCAGCAGAGCAGGGGGCTGGAGCACAGATACGCAGTATTTT. This sequence encodes CASRAGGWSTDTQYF.

The chain recombines TRBV13 with TRBJ1-2; unclear D gene. The CDR3 has 15 amino acids. Germline CDR1 PRHDT, CDR2 FYEKMQ (reference sequence). Trimming cost V 0 bases and J 4 bases, with 12 bases left between them. The CDR3 DNA follows: TGTGCCAGCAGCTTAGGCGTAGGGTCTGGCTATGGCTACACCTTC. Translating it yields CASSLGVGSGYGYTF.

The chain employs TRBV7-9 and TRBJ1-1; no clear D. Trimming cost V 0 bases and J 7 bases, with 12 bases left between them. This CDR3 has 14 residues. In germline, CDR1 is SEHNR, CDR2 FQNEAQ (reference sequence). CDR3 residues: CASSLAQRADEAFF. The CDR3 nucleotides are TGTGCCAGCAGCTTAGCGCAAAGGGCAGATGAAGCTTTCTTT.

This sequence joins TRBV4-1 and TRBJ1-1; TRBD1 matches at 8 bases. The CDR3 is made up of 15 amino acids. With 1 base clipped from V and 5 bases from J, the junction kept 6 bases outside the gene matches. Germline CDR1 is MGHRA and CDR2 is YSYEKL. The CDR3 sequence: CASSQVAGGVTEAFF. The DNA of the CDR3 is TGCGCCAGCAGCCAAGTGGCAGGGGGCGTGACTGAAGCTTTCTTT.

The chain joins TRBV15 to TRBJ2-3, with a weak D call TRBD2 (6 bases). The length of the CDR3 is 13 residues. Trimming removed 1 base from V and 9 bases from J, with 11 bases in between. Germline V lookup: CDR1 LNHNV, CDR2 YYDKDF (reference sequence). CDR3 loop: CATSRVTAGTQYF. DNA for the CDR3: TGTGCCACCAGCAGAGTAACGGCGGGGACGCAGTATTTT.

The chain uses TRBV27 and TRBJ1-2; TRBD1 matches at 9 bases. V shed 4 bases, J shed 6 bases, and the junction held 9 bases outside the gene matches. The CDR3 totals 15 residues. Germline CDR1 is MNHEY and CDR2 is SMNVEV (reference sequence). CDR3 amino acids: CASSSMDRGSDGYTF. CDR3 DNA sequence: TGTGCCAGCAGTTCCATGGACAGGGGAAGTGATGGCTACACCTTC.